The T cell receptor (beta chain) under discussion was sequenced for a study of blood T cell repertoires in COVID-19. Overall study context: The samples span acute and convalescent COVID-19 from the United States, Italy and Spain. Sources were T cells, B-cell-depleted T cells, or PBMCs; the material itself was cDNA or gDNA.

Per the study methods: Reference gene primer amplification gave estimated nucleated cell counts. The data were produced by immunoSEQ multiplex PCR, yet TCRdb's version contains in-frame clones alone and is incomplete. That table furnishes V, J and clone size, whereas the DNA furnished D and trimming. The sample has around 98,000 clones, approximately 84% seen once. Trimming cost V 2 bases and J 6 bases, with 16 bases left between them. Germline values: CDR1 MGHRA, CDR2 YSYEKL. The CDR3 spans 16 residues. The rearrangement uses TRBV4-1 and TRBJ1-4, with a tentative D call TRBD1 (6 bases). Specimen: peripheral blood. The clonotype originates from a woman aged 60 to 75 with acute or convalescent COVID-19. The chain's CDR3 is CASSQKGTSAYEKLFF. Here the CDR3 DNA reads TGCGCCAGCAGCCAAAAAGGGACATCGGCATATGAAAAACTGTTTTTT.